The clone carrying this T cell receptor beta chain was detected once. Antigen: not known. This entry is derived from a study of cytomegalovirus exposure and HLA in healthy donors. Turning to the study itself: The study placed approximately 80% of its roughly 430 genotyped donors in the Caucasian-associated ancestry cluster. Study-level points and caveats: Cytomegalovirus-associated TCR beta chains were listed, numbering some 180.

13 Jbeta primers and 60 Vbeta primers were used for the PCR. The data were produced by immunoSEQ multiplex PCR, yet TCRdb's version contains in-frame clones alone and is incomplete. The data hold around 31,000 clones, with around 87% observed a single time. This receptor was identified in a boy aged 10-17 years in good health and CMV-seronegative. Sequenced material: PBMCs.

CDR3 DNA: TGTGCCAGCAGTGAGGGGGGAATCGTTACCTACAATGAGCAGTTCTTC. This translates into CASSEGGIVTYNEQFF. The V and J genes are TRBV6-1 and TRBJ2-1; D is perhaps TRBD2 (6 bases). The CDR3 runs to 16 residues. CDR1 is MNHNS, CDR2 SASEGT, per germline. Trimming took off 3 bases at V and 2 bases at J, with 14 bases between the two ends.